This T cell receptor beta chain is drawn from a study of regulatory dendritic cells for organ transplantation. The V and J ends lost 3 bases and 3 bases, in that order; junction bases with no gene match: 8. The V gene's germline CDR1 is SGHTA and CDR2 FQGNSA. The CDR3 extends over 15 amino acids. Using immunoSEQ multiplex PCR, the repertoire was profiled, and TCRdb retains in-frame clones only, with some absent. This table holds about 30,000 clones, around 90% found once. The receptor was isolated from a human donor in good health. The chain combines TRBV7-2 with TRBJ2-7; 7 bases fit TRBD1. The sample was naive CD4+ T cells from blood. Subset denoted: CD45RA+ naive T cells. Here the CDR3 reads CASSFTGTAVYEQYF. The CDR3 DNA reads TGTGCCAGCAGCTTTACCGGGACAGCGGTCTACGAGCAGTACTTC.